This record covers a single TCR beta chain. Antigen specificity is unknown. The sample originates from a study of early T cells in non-severe SARS-CoV-2 infection. The protocol attached unique molecular identifiers to individual cDNA molecules. MiXCR, applied by TCRdb to the 5' RACE reads, yields one record per CDR3 protein. Among tens of thousands of distinct CDR3 sequences listed, roughly an eighth were seen once. Study observations and caveats: Sequences matched to VDJdb favored anti-spike CD8 responses, while private and CD4 specificities were missed.

V lost 1 base and J lost 8; bases outside the gene matches: 6. The CDR3 spans 15 residues. CDR1 SGHAT and CDR2 FQDESV come from the germline V gene (reference sequence). The chain recombines TRBV11-1 with TRBJ2-1; 9 bases map to TRBD2. The sample comprised whole blood. This sequence was found in an adult who was a healthcare worker with PCR-confirmed SARS-CoV-2 infection or an uninfected control (not recorded which). CDR3 region: CASSLGGGRVYEQFF. The DNA of the CDR3 is TGTGCCAGCAGCTTAGGAGGCGGGAGGGTATATGAGCAGTTCTTC.